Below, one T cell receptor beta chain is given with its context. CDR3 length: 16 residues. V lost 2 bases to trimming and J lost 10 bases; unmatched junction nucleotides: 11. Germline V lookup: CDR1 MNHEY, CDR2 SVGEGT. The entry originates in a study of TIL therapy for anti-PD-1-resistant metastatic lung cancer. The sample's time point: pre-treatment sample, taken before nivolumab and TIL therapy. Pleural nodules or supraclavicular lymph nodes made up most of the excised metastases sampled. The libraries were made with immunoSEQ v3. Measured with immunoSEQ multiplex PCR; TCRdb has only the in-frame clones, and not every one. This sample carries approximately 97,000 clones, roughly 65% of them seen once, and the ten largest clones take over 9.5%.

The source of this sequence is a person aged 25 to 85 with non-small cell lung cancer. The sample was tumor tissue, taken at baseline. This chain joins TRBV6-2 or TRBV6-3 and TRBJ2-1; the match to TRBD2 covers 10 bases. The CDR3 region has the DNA TGTGCCAGCAGTTACCGCCAAGCGGGGGGGCCTGGGGAGCAGTTCTTC. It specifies CASSYRQAGGPGEQFF.